This is a list of T cell receptor beta chains from one sample in a study of blood T cell repertoires in COVID-19. The repertoire was sequenced with immunoSEQ multiplex PCR; TCRdb's copy has only in-frame clones and lacks some. The profile covers about 210,000 clones, with about four fifths appearing a single time and 6% to 8.5% taken by the ten largest. Material: peripheral blood. The receptors here all came from a woman between 45 and 65 years old with active or convalescent COVID-19. Each CDR3 is given with its conserved first and last residue. D genes are given only for firm matches. Not all rows give a size; the values are once, few, many and, for expanded clones, a class.

>TRBV5-1|.|TRBJ1-3|.
TGCGCCAGCAGCTTGGCCATCGGAGAACCTGGAAACACCATATATTTT
CASSLAIGEPGNTIYF
>TRBV7-7|.|TRBJ2-3|.
TGTGCCAGCAGCTTAGGTCAGGGGTCTGCAGATACGCAGTATTTT
CASSLGQGSADTQYF
>TRBV6-5|.|TRBJ1-2|TRBD1
TGTGCCAGCAGTATACTTCCGGGACAGGGTTATGGCTACACCTTC
CASSILPGQGYGYTF
>TRBV5-1|.|TRBJ1-3|.
TGCGCCAGCAGCCCCATGGGACTGCTCTCTGGAAACACCATATATTTT
CASSPMGLLSGNTIYF
>TRBV5-6|.|TRBJ2-2|TRBD2
TGTGCCAGCAGCTTGTTCGGGAGGGCCAGAACCGGGGAGCTGTTTTTT
CASSLFGRARTGELFF
>TRBV7-2|.|TRBJ2-1|TRBD2
TGTGCCAGCAGCCAAACTAGCGGGAGAGTCAATGAGCAGTTCTTC
CASSQTSGRVNEQFF
>TRBV5-4|once|TRBJ2-7|.
TGTGCCAGCAGCTTTATGGCCAACTCCTACGAGCAGTACTTC
CASSFMANSYEQYF
>TRBV11-2|.|TRBJ1-2|TRBD1
TGTGCCAGCAGGAGAGGACAGGTCCAAGCTAACTATGGCTACACCTTC
CASRRGQVQANYGYTF
>TRBV5-1|.|TRBJ2-7|TRBD2
TGCGCCAGCAGCTATAGCGGGGGGGCCTACGAGCAGTACTTC
CASSYSGGAYEQYF
>TRBV3-1/TRBV3-2|.|TRBJ1-1|TRBD1
TGTGCCAGCAGTGTGGGGACAGGGAGTGCTGAAGCTTTCTTT
CASSVGTGSAEAFF
>TRBV28|.|TRBJ2-5|TRBD1
TGTGCCAGCAGTCCCAGGACAGGCCAAGAGACCCAGTACTTC
CASSPRTGQETQYF
>TRBV19|.|TRBJ2-6|.
TGTGCCAGTAGGACAGCCTCTGGGGCCAACGTCCTGACTTTC
CASRTASGANVLTF
>TRBV7-2|.|TRBJ1-1|TRBD1
TGTGCCAGCAGCTTAGACAAAAGAACAGGGGTGAACACTGAAGCTTTCTTT
CASSLDKRTGVNTEAFF
>TRBV6-5|.|TRBJ1-3|.
TGTGCCAGCAGGGTCGATTCTATAGGAAACACCATATATTTT
CASRVDSIGNTIYF
>TRBV2|.|TRBJ1-6|.
TGTGCCAGCAGTTACAACCGGGACTCCTTCTCACCCCTCCACTTT
CASSYNRDSFSPLHF
>TRBV5-6|.|TRBJ2-7|.
TGTGCCAGCAGCTTCTTTCTGGGGCCTTACGAGCAGTACTTC
CASSFFLGPYEQYF
>TRBV4-1|.|TRBJ2-4|TRBD1
TGCGCCAGCAGCCAACAACTTACGACAGGGGGTTTAAACATTCAGTACTTC
CASSQQLTTGGLNIQYF
>TRBV11-2|.|TRBJ2-3|TRBD2
TGTGCCAGCAGCTTAGGTAGCGGGAGGGCCACAGATACGCAGTATTTT
CASSLGSGRATDTQYF
>TRBV7-2|.|TRBJ1-5|.
TGTGCCAGCAGCTTAGTGGGTGTGCAGGGTCAGCCCCAGCATTTT
CASSLVGVQGQPQHF
>TRBV3-1/TRBV3-2|.|TRBJ2-5|TRBD2
TGTGCCAGCAGCCAAGTCGCGGGGGGATATGAGACCCAGTACTTC
CASSQVAGGYETQYF
>TRBV27|.|TRBJ1-5|TRBD1
TGTGCCAGCAGTTTAGAGGGGGCTCATCAGCCCCAGCATTTT
CASSLEGAHQPQHF
>TRBV2|.|TRBJ1-5|.
TGTGCCGGAGGGGCCGACAATCAGCCCCAGCATTTT
CAGGADNQPQHF
>TRBV6-1|.|TRBJ2-3|TRBD1
TGTGCCAGCAGTGATACAGGGGTGAAGGATACGCAGTATTTT
CASSDTGVKDTQYF
>TRBV15|.|TRBJ2-7|.
TGTGCCACCAGCAGAGATTGGGTCGGGACTGAGCAGTACTTC
CATSRDWVGTEQYF
>TRBV18|.|TRBJ1-6|.
TGTGCCAGCTCACCACTTCGAGGGGGCTCCTATAATTCACCCCTCCACTTT
CASSPLRGGSYNSPLHF
>TRBV12-5|.|TRBJ2-5|.
TGTGCTAGTGGTTTGGTAGTCACGCGCCAAGAGACCCAGTACTTC
CASGLVVTRQETQYF
>TRBV14|.|TRBJ2-2|.
TGTGCCAGCAGCTGGACTTATATGGGGACCGGGGAGCTGTTTTTT
CASSWTYMGTGELFF
>TRBV28|.|TRBJ2-7|.
TGTGCCAGCACCACCGGCGGGGCCTCCTACGAGCAGTACTTC
CASTTGGASYEQYF
>TRBV27|.|TRBJ1-6|TRBD1
TGTGCCACCGGGGACAGGGCTTCACCCCTCCACTTT
CATGDRASPLHF
>TRBV5-1|.|TRBJ2-2|.
TGCGCCAGCAGCTTCTTTCCCACCGGGGAGCTGTTTTTT
CASSFFPTGELFF
>TRBV5-6|.|TRBJ1-2|.
TGTGCCAGCAGCCTCAGCGCTAACTATGGCTACACCTTC
CASSLSANYGYTF
>TRBV11-3|.|TRBJ2-1|.
TGTGCCAGCAGCTTAGGACATACCACCGATGAGCAGTTCTTC
CASSLGHTTDEQFF
>TRBV28|.|TRBJ1-1|TRBD1
TGTGCCACCGAGGGTCAACAGGGGAGCACTGAAGCTTTCTTT
CATEGQQGSTEAFF
>TRBV19|.|TRBJ1-1|TRBD1
TGTGCCAGTAGATTCGGAACAGGGGTTGCCACTGAAGCTTTCTTT
CASRFGTGVATEAFF
>TRBV6-8|.|TRBJ2-1|.
TGTGCCAGCAGTTACAGGCGGGGCAGAGGGGAAGTTAGGGGTGAGCAGTTCTTC
CASSYRRGRGEVRGEQFF
>TRBV5-6|.|TRBJ2-2|.
TGTGCCAGCTTCCGCAGGGGTCGGGGCACCGGGGAGCTGTTTTTT
CASFRRGRGTGELFF
>TRBV7-9|.|TRBJ2-2|TRBD2
TGTGCCAGCAGCCCCCCCGCGGGAGGAGGTTGGATCGGGGAGCTGTTTTTT
CASSPPAGGGWIGELFF
>TRBV28|few|TRBJ2-1|TRBD1
TGTGCCAGCAGTCTTGGGGGACAGGCTTACAATGAGCAGTTCTTC
CASSLGGQAYNEQFF
>TRBV6-5|few|TRBJ2-2|TRBD1
TGTGCCAGCCGGGACAGGCCGAACACCGGGGAGCTGTTTTTT
CASRDRPNTGELFF
>TRBV28|.|TRBJ1-6|.
TGTGCCAGCGCAACCCCAGGGGCCAGCTCCTATAATTCACCCCTCCACTTT
CASATPGASSYNSPLHF
>TRBV5-1|many|TRBJ2-7|TRBD1
TGCGCCAGCAAACAAGGGACAGGGTCCTACGAGCAGTACTTC
CASKQGTGSYEQYF
>TRBV7-6|.|TRBJ1-1|TRBD1
TGTGCCAGCAGCTTACTGGACAGGGGGCAAACTGAAGCTTTCTTT
CASSLLDRGQTEAFF
>TRBV30|few|TRBJ1-2|.
TGTGCCTGGACAGAATCTTCTAACTATGGCTACACCTTC
CAWTESSNYGYTF
>TRBV7-9|few|TRBJ1-6|.
TGTGCCAGCAGCCTGGGGCCTCTCGGTAGGACCCTCCACTTT
CASSLGPLGRTLHF
>TRBV29-1|once|TRBJ2-5|.
TGCAGCGCCCTCTCGGACCAAGAGACCCAGTACTTC
CSALSDQETQYF
>TRBV12-3/TRBV12-4|.|TRBJ2-1|TRBD2
TGTGCCAGCAGTTCCGTCCGGGGGAGGGCGCCGTTCTTC
CASSSVRGRAPFF
>TRBV19|once|TRBJ1-1|.
TGTGCCAGTAGTCCTAGCCGAACCCCAAACACTGAAGCTTTCTTT
CASSPSRTPNTEAFF
>TRBV24-1|.|TRBJ2-3|TRBD2
TGTGCCACCAGTGATCAAGCGGGAACAGATACGCAGTATTTT
CATSDQAGTDTQYF
>TRBV19|once|TRBJ2-3|TRBD2
TGTGCCAGTAGTCCCCGGGTAGCGGGGCGCCCCACAGATACGCAGTATTTT
CASSPRVAGRPTDTQYF
>TRBV30|.|TRBJ2-3|.
TGTGCCTGGAATAGACGGGAGAGCACAGATACGCAGTATTTT
CAWNRRESTDTQYF
>TRBV7-8|once|TRBJ1-1|.
TGTGCCAGCAGCTTCCTCGGGGGGATGAACACTGAAGCTTTCTTT
CASSFLGGMNTEAFF
>TRBV10-1|.|TRBJ2-7|TRBD1
TGCGCCAGCAGTGCACTTAAAGGACAGGGGGCCGAGCAGTACTTC
CASSALKGQGAEQYF
>TRBV7-3|once|TRBJ2-1|TRBD2
TGTGCCAGCAGCCTAAGCGGGAGGATGAATGAGCAGTTCTTC
CASSLSGRMNEQFF